The present T cell receptor (beta chain) was sequenced within a study of T cells after yellow fever vaccination. TCRdb analysed the 5' RACE reads with MiXCR anew, one entry per CDR3 protein. The table lists 250,000 to 350,000 distinct CDR3 sequences, approximately 4% of them singletons. The germline gives CDR1 DFQATT, CDR2 SNEGSKA (reference sequence). The CDR3 is made up of 13 amino acids. The germline V and J ends were trimmed by 0 bases and 8 bases, with 11 bases remaining between them. This chain joins TRBV20-1 and TRBJ2-1, with TRBD1 as a possible D gene (6 bases). The clonotype originates from a young man who received the YFV17D yellow fever vaccine. This sample comprised PBMCs, obtained 15 days after the yellow fever booster vaccination. The CDR3 reads CSARENRVDEQFF. CDR3 bases: TGCAGTGCTAGAGAAAACAGGGTCGATGAGCAGTTCTTC.